What follows is one T cell receptor beta chain and its context. This clone was recorded a few times. The antigen it recognizes is unknown. Per-base quality was not reported, and no clone a single base away is much larger than it. The data are from a study of beta chain features in type 1 diabetes listed by TCRdb under 2018. About the study as a whole: Mean age, gender distribution, total cell number and subset yield did not differ between patients and healthy donors. A total of roughly 100 million sorted cells were examined across all samples, and a strong correlation was observed between cell number per subset and RNA yield. Naive and central memory subsets were obtained from all 30 or so donors, but regulatory and stem cell-like memory subsets were isolated from only 8 patients and roughly eight healthy donors. The study compared the TCRB repertoires of sorted circulating CD4+ T cell subsets in recently diagnosed type 1 diabetes patients with those in matched healthy donors.

What the study reported, not specific to this receptor: In all four CD4+ subsets, TCRB CDR3 length was moderately but significantly shorter in type 1 diabetes patients. The naive, central memory and regulatory TCRB repertoires appeared to resemble one another more closely among patients than among healthy donors. At VDJ recombination sites, type 1 diabetes patients had fewer insertions and more deleted nucleotides, which implies abnormalities in thymic rearrangement. Sequencing cDNA rather than genomic DNA could over-represent highly expressing activated cells, although activation and CD3 levels did not differ between groups. Because small numbers of individuals were included in the HLA sub-analyses, any influence of HLA type on TCRB rearrangement was left unresolved. PCR might favor shorter templates, but patient and control samples were amplified and corrected together, so any skew would affect both groups equally.

The High Capacity cDNA Reverse Transcription Kit was used to reverse transcribe all of the isolated RNA, meaning that expressed TCRB transcripts were what got sequenced. Deep immunoSEQ sequencing was performed on naive, central memory and regulatory T cell samples, with an average of approximately 4 million total reads per sample. Sorted cells were lysed in RLT buffer, and RNA was extracted using DNase-treated RNeasy Micro or Mini kits according to cell number. Each cell subset was processed on its own to prevent cross-contamination, while patient and healthy donor samples were processed together. Using the immunoSEQ multiplex PCR, TCRB sequences were amplified from cDNA into 87-bp fragments spanning the CDR3 region. Sequencing of the amplicons was performed on the Illumina HiSeq platform. As for the authors' bioinformatics: Synthetic template baselines were used to correct PCR bias computationally, reads within Hamming distance 2 were collapsed together, and singletons that could not be merged were discarded. Reads were aligned against IMGT so that V, D and J genes, CDR3 length and insertions or deletions at six rearrangement sites could be assigned. Within each subset, clonotype counts were normalized to the number of sorted cells before true diversity and Gini coefficients were calculated with the tcR R package. The overlap coefficient, calculated on TCRB nucleotide sequences, was used to quantify repertoire sharing. As a proxy for the pre-selection repertoire, out-of-frame TCRB sequences from naive cells were analyzed. TCRdb mirrors the immuneACCESS table, restricted to in-frame sequences. Some clones are absent from its copies; in checked studies, under half trace to an unresolved V gene, and the reason for the others is unknown. The V and J calls and clone size are taken from that table; D and trimming were inferred from the DNA. For this sample the table gives roughly 330,000 clones, of which roughly 14% were detected only once. Of the sample, about 0.016% is held by the ten largest clones.

Each donor gave one peripheral blood draw, averaging approximately 0.12 L, which was collected into heparinised tubes. A BD FACSAria II and a panel including CD45RO, CCR7, CD25, CD127, CD95 and CD27 were used to sort naive, central memory, regulatory and stem cell-like memory CD4+ T cells. Every sorted population had a purity above 98%. PBMCs were isolated immediately by Lymphoprep density gradient centrifugation and stained directly without culture. So that batch effects would be minimized, each experiment stained and sorted samples in pairs, pairing one healthy donor with one patient. V is reduced by 0 bases and J by 2 bases, leaving a spacing of 11 bases between them. Via the germline V gene, CDR1 is MNHNS and CDR2 SASEGT. From its cysteine to its phenylalanine, the CDR3 spans 15 amino acids. Just the 45-base CDR3 DNA is kept, in frame starting at base 1.

The chain is assembled from TRBV6-1 and TRBJ2-7, with TRBD2 as a weak D call on 7 bases. This TCR came from a woman aged 18-35 years with type 1 diabetes. The sample taken for sequencing was naive CD4+ T cells from blood. Explained via the paper, the cell subset or site label denotes: true naive CD4+ T cells. For the CDR3, the sequence is CASSEARGQTYEQYF. The sequenced DNA: TGTGCCAGCAGTGAAGCGCGGGGGCAGACCTACGAGCAGTACTTC.